The 4 T cell receptor beta chains in this list originate from one sample, sequenced in a study of blood T cell repertoires in COVID-19. Only in-frame clones appear in the TCRdb table, and some are missing; sequencing was by immunoSEQ multiplex PCR. Of roughly 330,000 clones in the sample, roughly 82% were seen once. The sequenced sample consisted of peripheral blood. The receptors were sampled from a woman aged 45-60 years with acute or convalescent COVID-19.

This clone was observed once. Here the CDR3 DNA reads TGCGCCAGCAGCCAGTTACAAACTCAGGGAAGTTACACTGAAGCTTTCTTT. It translates to CASSQLQTQGSYTEAFF. The genes are TRBV4-1 and TRBJ1-1; D is possibly TRBD1 (5 bases). Germline CDR1 and CDR2: MGHRA and YSYEKL. This CDR3 comprises 17 residues. V was pared by 3 bases and J by 3 bases, with 20 bases between.

As to this clone: The identical CDR3 is also encoded by other nucleotide sequences in the sample. The chain links TRBV7-2 to TRBJ1-1; D is unclear. The ends were cut back, 1 base at V and 1 base at J, with 7 bases in the middle. The CDR3 loop spans 14 amino acids. Germline values: CDR1 SGHTA, CDR2 FQGNSA. The CDR3 sequence: CASSLVAGNTEAFF. In DNA, the CDR3 is TGTGCCAGCAGCTTAGTGGCAGGGAACACTGAAGCTTTCTTT.

This clone was recorded at least ten times. The rearrangement uses TRBV7-9 and TRBJ2-7; 11 nucleotides agree with TRBD2. With V trimmed by 11 bases and J by 2 bases, 8 bases remained unmatched. This CDR3 has 14 amino acids. Germline V gene sequence: CDR1 SEHNR, CDR2 FQNEAQ (reference sequence). The CDR3 sequence is CAGTGGLAAYEQYF. CDR3 nucleotides: TGTGCCGGCACCGGGGGACTAGCGGCCTACGAGCAGTACTTC.

V gene TRBV5-6 combines with J gene TRBJ1-2, with 8 bases aligning to TRBD1. The J segment lost 3 bases and the V segment lost 3 bases, leaving 10 bases of the junction unmatched. Germline V lookup: CDR1 SGHDT, CDR2 YYEEEE. CDR3 length equals 16 residues. The CDR3 nucleotides are TGTGCCAGCAGCTCCGCGGCAGGGGGCCTCTACTATGGCTACACCTTC. Its protein product is CASSSAAGGLYYGYTF.